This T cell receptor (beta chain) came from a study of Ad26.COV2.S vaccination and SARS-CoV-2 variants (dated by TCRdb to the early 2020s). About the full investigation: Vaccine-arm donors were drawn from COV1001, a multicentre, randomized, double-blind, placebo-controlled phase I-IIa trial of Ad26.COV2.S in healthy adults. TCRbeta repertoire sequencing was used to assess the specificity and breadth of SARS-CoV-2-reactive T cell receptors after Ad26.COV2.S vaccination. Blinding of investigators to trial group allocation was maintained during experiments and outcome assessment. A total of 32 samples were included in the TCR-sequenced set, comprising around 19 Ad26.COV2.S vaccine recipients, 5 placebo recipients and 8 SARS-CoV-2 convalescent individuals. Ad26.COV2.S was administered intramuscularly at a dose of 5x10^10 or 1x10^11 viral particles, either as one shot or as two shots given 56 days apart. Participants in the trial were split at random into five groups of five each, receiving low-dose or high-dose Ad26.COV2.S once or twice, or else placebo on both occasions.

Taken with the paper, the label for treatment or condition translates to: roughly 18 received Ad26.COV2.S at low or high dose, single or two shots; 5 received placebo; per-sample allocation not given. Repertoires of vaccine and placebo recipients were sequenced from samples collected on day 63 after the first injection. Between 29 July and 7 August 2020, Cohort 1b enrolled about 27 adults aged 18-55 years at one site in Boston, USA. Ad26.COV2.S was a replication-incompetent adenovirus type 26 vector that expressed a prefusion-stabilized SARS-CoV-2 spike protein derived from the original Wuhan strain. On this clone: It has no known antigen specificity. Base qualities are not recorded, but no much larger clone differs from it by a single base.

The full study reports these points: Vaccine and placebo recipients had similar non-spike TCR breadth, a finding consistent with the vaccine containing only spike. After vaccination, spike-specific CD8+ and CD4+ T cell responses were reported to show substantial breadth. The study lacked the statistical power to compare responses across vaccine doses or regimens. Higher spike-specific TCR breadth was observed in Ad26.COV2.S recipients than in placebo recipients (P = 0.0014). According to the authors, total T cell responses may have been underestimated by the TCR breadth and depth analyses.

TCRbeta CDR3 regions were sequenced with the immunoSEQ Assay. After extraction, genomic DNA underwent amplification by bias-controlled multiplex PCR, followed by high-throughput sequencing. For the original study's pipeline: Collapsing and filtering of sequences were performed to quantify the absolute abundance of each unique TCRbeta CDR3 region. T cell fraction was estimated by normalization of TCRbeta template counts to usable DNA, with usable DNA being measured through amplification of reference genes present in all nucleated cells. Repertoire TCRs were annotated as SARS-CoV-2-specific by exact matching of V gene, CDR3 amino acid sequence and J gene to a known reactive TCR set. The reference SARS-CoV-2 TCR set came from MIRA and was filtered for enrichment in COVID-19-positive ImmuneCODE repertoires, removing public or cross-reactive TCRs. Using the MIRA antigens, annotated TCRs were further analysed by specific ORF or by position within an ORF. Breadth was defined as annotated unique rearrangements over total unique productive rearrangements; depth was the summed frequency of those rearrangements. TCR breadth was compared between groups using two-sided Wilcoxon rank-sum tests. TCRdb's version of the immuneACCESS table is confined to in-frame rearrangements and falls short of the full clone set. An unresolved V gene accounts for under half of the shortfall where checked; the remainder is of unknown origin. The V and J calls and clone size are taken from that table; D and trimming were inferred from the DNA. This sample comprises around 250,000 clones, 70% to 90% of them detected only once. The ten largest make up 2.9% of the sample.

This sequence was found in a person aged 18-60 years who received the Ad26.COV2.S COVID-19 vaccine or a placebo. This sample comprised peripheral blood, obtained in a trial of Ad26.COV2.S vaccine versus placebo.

The encoded CDR3 is CAWNRGYGYTF. The nucleotide sequence reads as follows: TGTGCCTGGAATAGGGGCTATGGCTACACCTTC. The chain uses TRBV30 and TRBJ1-2; TRBD1 is possibly the D segment (5 matching bases). The CDR3 has 11 amino acids, counting the end cysteine and phenylalanine. Of the read, only the CDR3 DNA is kept; its 33 bases are in frame from base 1. Based on the germline V gene (reference sequence), the CDR1 and CDR2 sequences are GTSNPN and SVGIG. The V and J ends are trimmed by 4 bases and 4 bases, leaving 7 bases between them.